Below, 16 T cell receptor beta chains from the same sample are listed, as sequenced in a study of cytomegalovirus exposure and HLA in healthy donors. Amplification used 60 Vbeta primers and 13 Jbeta primers. Some clones are missing from TCRdb's copy, which holds only in-frame ones; the method was immunoSEQ multiplex PCR. The repertoire consists of about 190,000 clones, with roughly 80% occurring once and the leading ten covering roughly 1.5%. Sequences were obtained from PBMCs. These receptors all come from a woman aged 50 to 60 in good health and CMV-seronegative.

This rearrangement joins TRBV4-1 to TRBJ1-6; D is possibly TRBD1 (6 bases). Trimming took off 0 bases at V and 3 bases at J, with 15 bases between the two ends. The CDR3 totals 18 residues. CDR1 is MGHRA and CDR2 is YSYEKL in the germline V gene. The CDR3 loop is CASSQEGGIGIYNSPLHF. The DNA of the CDR3 is TGCGCCAGCAGCCAAGAAGGGGGAATCGGGATCTATAATTCACCCCTCCACTTT.

This chain connects TRBV6-5 to TRBJ1-2, with 8 bases lining up with TRBD1. The CDR3 length is 14 residues. The germline V gene has CDR1 MNHEY and CDR2 SVGAGI. V trimming: 7 bases; J trimming: 3 bases; junction bases outside the gene matches: 7. The CDR3 protein is CASTRNRGYYGYTF. CDR3 in DNA: TGTGCCAGCACCAGAAACAGGGGGTACTATGGCTACACCTTC.

The genes are TRBV10-3 and TRBJ2-3; the D gene is possibly TRBD2 (7 bases). The CDR3 is 13 amino acids. CDR1 is ENHRY, CDR2 SYGVKD, per germline. Trimming pared 0 bases from V and 10 bases from J, leaving 11 bases between. The CDR3 reads CAISESGGGAQYF. The CDR3 region has the DNA TGTGCCATCAGTGAGTCGGGGGGGGGCGCGCAGTATTTT.

This clone is a singleton in its sample. The chain couples TRBV5-1 to TRBJ1-2, with a possible D match to TRBD1 (5 bases). V lost 4 bases and J lost 7, with 17 bases in between. Looked up from germline, CDR1 is SGHRS and CDR2 is YFSETQ. There are 14 residues in the CDR3. The CDR3 DNA reads TGCGCCAGCAGCCCCGTGTCGGGGGTAGGTGGCTACACCTTC. Translated, it gives CASSPVSGVGGYTF.

The chain has TRBV27 and TRBJ1-1; no definite D call. The V gene's germline CDR1 is MNHEY and CDR2 SMNVEV (reference sequence). Trimming removed 5 bases at V and 5 bases at J, with 12 bases between. The CDR3 extends over 13 amino acids. This CDR3 reads CASSPPGGTEAFF. The DNA for the CDR3 is TGTGCCAGCAGTCCACCCGGCGGGACTGAAGCTTTCTTT.

The chain uses TRBV28 and TRBJ1-1; unclear D gene. CDR3 size: 12 residues. The germline CDR1 and CDR2 sequences are MDHEN and SYDVKM. Trimming cost V 5 bases and J 8 bases, with 12 bases left between them. CDR3 loop: CASSPPSLEAFF. CDR3 in DNA: TGTGCCAGCAGTCCCCCCAGTTTAGAAGCTTTCTTT.

The chain recombines TRBV6-6 with TRBJ2-4; TRBD1 is a possible D gene (8 bases). The CDR3 contains 14 residues. Trimming took 6 bases from V and 8 from J, leaving 17 bases between them. Germline V gene data show CDR1 as MNHNY and CDR2 as SVGAGI (reference sequence). This CDR3 is CASRTQGGGDIQYF. CDR3 DNA: TGTGCCAGCAGGACACAGGGGGGAGGGGACATTCAGTACTTC.

The chain links TRBV19 to TRBJ1-1; TRBD1 is a possible D gene (5 bases). Trimming took off 7 bases at V and 4 bases at J, with 13 bases between the two ends. The length of the CDR3 is 13 residues. Germline V lookup: CDR1 LNHDA, CDR2 SQIVND (reference sequence). In DNA, the CDR3 is TGTGCCAGTACCAAAAGACAGTCCACTGAAGCTTTCTTT. Amino acids: CASTKRQSTEAFF.

This clone was detected only a few times. The V gene is TRBV4-3, the J gene TRBJ1-2, with D unclear. CDR1 and CDR2 (germline): LGHNA, YSLEER. V lost 0 bases to trimming and J lost 2 bases, with 13 bases between them. The CDR3 runs to 16 residues. CDR3: CASSQDGGNGNYGYTF. CDR3 DNA sequence: TGCGCCAGCAGCCAAGATGGAGGGAACGGGAACTATGGCTACACCTTC.

The DNA of the CDR3 is TGTGCCAGCAGCTTAGTGGCCATGAATTCACCCCTCCACTTT. It is translated as CASSLVAMNSPLHF. This sequence joins TRBV7-8 and TRBJ1-6; D unresolved. The CDR3 length is 14 residues. The V gene's germline CDR1 is SGHVS and CDR2 FQNEAQ. Trimming took 1 base from V and 7 from J, leaving 8 bases between them.

The rearrangement links TRBV29-1 to TRBJ2-5; D is undetermined. CDR1 and CDR2 from the germline V gene are SQVTM and ANQGSEA. The CDR3 loop spans 12 amino acids. The V end was cut by 4 bases, the J end by 8 bases, with 14 bases between. This CDR3 reads CSVATTLGTQYF. The CDR3 bases are TGCAGCGTTGCTACTACCCTTGGAACCCAGTACTTC.

This rearrangement joins TRBV6-6 to TRBJ2-1, with 11 bases aligning to TRBD2. This CDR3 contains 16 residues. Germline V lookup: CDR1 MNHNY, CDR2 SVGAGI (reference sequence). The junction had 8 bases not matched to a gene; V was cut back by 5 bases and J by 5 bases. CDR3 nucleotides: TGTGCCAGCAGTGGGATAGCGGGAGGGTTGAACAATGAGCAGTTCTTC. It codes for CASSGIAGGLNNEQFF.

The V gene is TRBV29-1, the J gene TRBJ2-5; D ambiguous. The end of the DNA fits TRBJ2-7 better, so the J call may be wrong. Per germline, CDR1 SQVTM and CDR2 ANQGSEA. CDR3 length: 10 residues. CDR3 sequence: CSAGSYEQYF. In nucleotides, the CDR3 is TGCAGCGCCGGTTCCTACGAGCAGTACTTC.

The genes are TRBV5-5 and TRBJ2-5; a possible D gene is TRBD2 (5 bases). The germline CDR1 and CDR2 sequences are SGHKS and YYEKEE (reference sequence). The CDR3 spans 15 residues. V was clipped by 7 bases and J by 5 bases, with 21 bases between them. For the CDR3, the DNA is TGTGCCAGCGCAGGACCCGGAGGTACGGGGGAGACCCAGTACTTC. Protein product: CASAGPGGTGETQYF. The whole variable domain, remainder taken from reference TRBV5-5 and TRBJ2-5, is DAGVTQSPTHLIKTRGQQVTLRCSPISGHKSVSWYQQVLGQGPQFIFQYYEKEERGRGNFPDRFSARQFPNYSSELNVNALLLGDSALYLCASAGPGGTGETQYFGPGTRLLVL.

The rearrangement joins TRBV5-4 to TRBJ1-2, with 9 bases aligning to TRBD1. Germline V gene data show CDR1 as SGHNT and CDR2 as YYREEE (reference sequence). V gave up 4 bases and J gave up 2 bases; unmatched junction bases: 6. CDR3 length: 15 amino acids. CDR3 DNA sequence: TGTGCCAGCAGCCCCCGGGGACAGGGAAACTATGGCTACACCTTC. Its translation is CASSPRGQGNYGYTF. Combining the CDR3 with reference TRBV5-4 and TRBJ1-2 gives the whole variable domain ETGVTQSPTHLIKTRGQQVTLRCSSQSGHNTVSWYQQALGQGPQFIFQYYREEENGRGNFPPRFSGLQFPNYSSELNVNALELDDSALYLCASSPRGQGNYGYTFGSGTRLTVV.

This chain joins TRBV2 and TRBJ1-5, with D unresolved. The length of the CDR3 is 12 residues. CDR1 and CDR2 from the germline V gene are SNHLY and FYNNEI. The germline V and J ends were trimmed by 4 bases and 4 bases, with 5 bases remaining between them. CDR3 loop: CASSVGNQPQHF. The DNA of the CDR3 is TGTGCCAGCAGTGTCGGGAATCAGCCCCAGCATTTT.